The entry below describes one T cell receptor beta chain. Trimming took off 4 bases at V and 4 bases at J, with 11 bases between the two ends. The CDR3 consists of 13 residues. Per germline, CDR1 SGHDT and CDR2 YYEEEE. This entry is derived from a study of CD8 T cells in Susac syndrome. It was with random hexamers that 0.5 to 1 ug RNA was reverse transcribed. Multiplex PCR with immunoSEQ amplified the TCR beta CDR3 across 54 Vbeta and 13 Jbeta. TCRdb processed the immunoSEQ multiplex PCR reads anew with MiXCR; each CDR3 protein has one entry. The sample carries 160,000 or so distinct CDR3 sequences, just under 95% recorded once.

The sequenced sample consisted of CD8+ T cells from PBMCs. J is TRBJ2-5 and V is TRBV5-6; D perhaps matches TRBD2 (5 bases). This sequence was found in a human donor with multiple sclerosis. The CDR3 DNA reads as TGTGCCAGCAGCACCGGCGGGTTAGAGACCCAGTACTTC. Its protein is CASSTGGLETQYF.